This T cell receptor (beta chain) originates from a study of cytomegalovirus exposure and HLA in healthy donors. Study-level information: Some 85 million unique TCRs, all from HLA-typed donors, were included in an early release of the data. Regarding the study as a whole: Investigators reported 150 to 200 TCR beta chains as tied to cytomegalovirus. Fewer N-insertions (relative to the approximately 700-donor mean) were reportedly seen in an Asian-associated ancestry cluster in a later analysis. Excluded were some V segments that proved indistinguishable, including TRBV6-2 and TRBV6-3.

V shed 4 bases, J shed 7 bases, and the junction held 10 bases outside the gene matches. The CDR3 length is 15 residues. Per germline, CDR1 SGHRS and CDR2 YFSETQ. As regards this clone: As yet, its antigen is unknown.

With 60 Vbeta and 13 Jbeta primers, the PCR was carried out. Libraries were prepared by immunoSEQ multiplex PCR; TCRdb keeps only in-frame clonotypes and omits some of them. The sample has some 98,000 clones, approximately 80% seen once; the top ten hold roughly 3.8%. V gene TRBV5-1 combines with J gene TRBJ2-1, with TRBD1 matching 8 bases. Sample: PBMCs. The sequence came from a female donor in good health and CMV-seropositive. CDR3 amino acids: CASSDRGQGENEQFF. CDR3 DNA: TGCGCCAGCAGCGATCGAGGACAGGGAGAAAATGAGCAGTTCTTC.